Listed below are T cell receptor beta chains from one sample, sequenced in a study of blood T cell repertoires in COVID-19. The protocol was immunoSEQ multiplex PCR, while the TCRdb copy is restricted to in-frame clones and leaves out a portion. The repertoire holds more than 100,000 clones, around 88% seen once, with 0.88% in the top ten. The sequenced material came from peripheral blood. The receptors derive from a woman aged 45-60 years with active or convalescent COVID-19. The CDR3 runs from the conserved cysteine through the conserved F or W. Each record gives: V gene, J gene, clone size, D gene, CDR3 protein, CDR3 DNA. A D gene is named only where the DNA matches it firmly. The listing skips clone size in some rows; elsewhere it reads once, few, many or a size class.

>TRBV6-1|TRBJ2-7|.|TRBD2
CASSDGLAGGPRYEQYF
TGTGCCAGCAGTGACGGACTAGCGGGGGGCCCTAGGTACGAGCAGTACTTC
>TRBV2|TRBJ1-2|.|TRBD1
CASRQTGLGGYTF
TGTGCCAGCAGGCAGACAGGGCTCGGCGGCTACACCTTC
>TRBV10-3|TRBJ2-7|.|.
CAISLGIRGEQYF
TGTGCCATCAGCCTTGGGATTCGGGGAGAGCAGTACTTC
>TRBV5-6|TRBJ2-1|.|.
CASARIDEQFF
TGTGCCAGCGCTAGGATCGATGAGCAGTTCTTC
>TRBV5-1|TRBJ1-4|.|.
CASSLALARRTDQKLFF
TGCGCCAGCAGCTTGGCTTTGGCCCGAAGGACTGATCAAAAACTGTTTTTT
>TRBV7-6|TRBJ1-5|.|TRBD1
CASSPGQGGNQPQHF
TGTGCCAGCAGCCCGGGACAGGGCGGCAATCAGCCCCAGCATTTT
>TRBV5-1|TRBJ2-7|once|TRBD2
CASSVGGTQTYEQYF
TGCGCCAGCAGCGTGGGAGGGACTCAAACCTACGAGCAGTACTTC
>TRBV21-1|TRBJ1-3|.|.
CASGRVGSQTSGNTIYF
TGTGCCAGCGGCCGTGTTGGCAGTCAAACGTCTGGAAACACCATATATTTT
>TRBV18|TRBJ1-4|.|.
CASSPDTGGAANEKLFF
TGTGCCAGCTCACCAGACACGGGGGGCGCGGCTAATGAAAAACTGTTTTTT
>TRBV19|TRBJ2-5|.|TRBD1
CASSIGPRTGGSETQYF
TGTGCCAGTAGTATAGGCCCCCGAACAGGGGGCTCAGAGACCCAGTACTTC
>TRBV21-1|TRBJ2-4|.|.
CASSKEMQGFNIQYF
TGTGCCAGCAGCAAAGAAATGCAGGGGTTCAACATTCAGTACTTC
>TRBV7-7|TRBJ2-1|.|TRBD2
CASSSGRAYYNEQFF
TGTGCTAGCAGCAGCGGGAGGGCTTACTACAATGAGCAGTTCTTC
>TRBV5-1|TRBJ1-2|once|.
CASSQERGTNYGYTF
TGCGCCAGCAGCCAGGAACGGGGTACAAACTATGGCTACACCTTC
>TRBV11-2|TRBJ2-7|.|TRBD2
CASSSLRTSVHYEQYF
TGTGCCAGCAGCTCCCTCCGGACTAGCGTTCACTACGAGCAGTACTTC
>TRBV11-2|TRBJ2-1|.|TRBD2
CASSVSGNINEQFF
TGTGCCAGCAGCGTTAGCGGGAATATCAATGAGCAGTTCTTC
>TRBV5-4|TRBJ2-1|.|TRBD2
CASSWPSGRGGNEQFF
TGTGCCAGCAGCTGGCCTAGCGGGAGAGGGGGCAATGAGCAGTTCTTC
>TRBV10-3|TRBJ2-1|.|.
CAISVRVAQPGDEQFF
TGTGCCATCAGTGTTAGAGTTGCTCAGCCAGGCGATGAGCAGTTCTTC
>TRBV28|TRBJ2-1|.|.
CASSIRNEQFF
TGTGCCAGCAGTATCCGTAATGAGCAGTTCTTC
>TRBV7-2|TRBJ2-7|.|TRBD1
CASSPGTVIYEQYF
TGTGCCAGCAGCCCCGGGACAGTCATATACGAGCAGTACTTC
>TRBV12-3/TRBV12-4|TRBJ2-7|.|.
CASSLGSEQYF
TGTGCCAGCAGTTTAGGGAGCGAGCAGTACTTC
>TRBV5-5|TRBJ2-2|.|TRBD1
CASSRTGAEGGELFF
TGTGCCAGCAGCAGAACAGGGGCCGAGGGCGGGGAGCTGTTTTTT
>TRBV6-5|TRBJ1-1|.|.
CASSRRQVEGTEAFF
TGTGCCAGCAGCCGACGACAGGTAGAAGGGACTGAAGCTTTCTTT
>TRBV19|TRBJ1-5|.|.
CASSIQGLLNQPQHF
TGTGCCAGTAGTATACAGGGGCTACTCAATCAGCCCCAGCATTTT
>TRBV4-1|TRBJ2-1|.|TRBD2
CASSQGRLAGFNEQFF
TGCGCCAGCAGCCAAGGCAGGCTAGCGGGGTTCAATGAGCAGTTCTTC
>TRBV5-4|TRBJ2-7|.|TRBD2
CASTRGGGASSYEQYF
TGTGCCAGCACCCGGGGGGGCGGGGCCAGCTCCTACGAGCAGTACTTC
>TRBV5-4|TRBJ1-1|.|TRBD1
CASSQQQGGNSEAFF
TGTGCCAGCAGCCAACAGCAGGGGGGTAATTCTGAAGCTTTCTTT
>TRBV5-5|TRBJ2-5|.|.
CASSWGQRQETQYF
TGTGCCAGCAGCTGGGGGCAGCGGCAAGAGACCCAGTACTTC
>TRBV27|TRBJ1-4|.|.
CASSSYGQPNEKLFF
TGTGCCAGCAGTTCGTATGGACAGCCAAATGAAAAACTGTTTTTT
>TRBV7-2|TRBJ2-7|once|.
CASSLDYETSQYEQYF
TGTGCCAGCAGCTTAGATTACGAGACTAGTCAGTACGAGCAGTACTTC
>TRBV18|TRBJ1-1|.|.
CASSPVDTNTEAFF
TGTGCCAGCTCACCAGTAGACACCAACACTGAAGCTTTCTTT
>TRBV9|TRBJ1-5|.|.
CASSYQGSSNQPQHF
TGTGCCAGCAGCTATCAGGGAAGTAGTAATCAGCCCCAGCATTTT
>TRBV27|TRBJ1-2|.|TRBD1
CASSLSTGGYGYTF
TGTGCCAGCAGTCTCTCAACAGGGGGCTATGGCTACACCTTC
>TRBV6-2/TRBV6-3|TRBJ2-1|.|.
CASSSGSRRSFLSHEQFF
TGTGCCAGCAGTTCGGGGTCTAGGCGGTCCTTTCTCTCACATGAGCAGTTCTTC
>TRBV6-2/TRBV6-3|TRBJ1-1|.|TRBD1
CASSRQGTEAFF
TGTGCCAGCAGTAGACAGGGGACTGAAGCTTTCTTT
>TRBV4-1|TRBJ1-4|.|TRBD1
CASSQAGQGAGKLFF
TGCGCCAGCAGCCAAGCAGGACAGGGGGCAGGAAAACTGTTTTTT
>TRBV7-8|TRBJ1-5|.|.
CASSFYYSNQPQHF
TGTGCCAGCAGCTTTTATTATAGCAATCAGCCCCAGCATTTT
>TRBV9|TRBJ1-3|.|.
CASSVGGGGVNTIYF
TGTGCCAGCAGCGTAGGCGGCGGCGGAGTAAACACCATATATTTT
>TRBV30|TRBJ2-7|.|TRBD2
CAWSLAGGAYEQYF
TGTGCCTGGAGTCTAGCGGGAGGGGCCTACGAGCAGTACTTC
>TRBV9|TRBJ2-3|.|TRBD2
CASSVGRGTSGSLDTQYF
TGTGCCAGCAGCGTAGGTCGTGGGACTAGCGGGAGCTTAGATACGCAGTATTTT
>TRBV2|TRBJ2-5|.|.
CASRRYQETQYF
TGTGCCAGCAGGAGGTACCAAGAGACCCAGTACTTC
>TRBV10-3|TRBJ2-5|.|TRBD2
CAISPGTSGQKETQYF
TGTGCCATCAGTCCAGGGACTAGCGGGCAAAAAGAGACCCAGTACTTC
>TRBV28|TRBJ1-5|.|.
CASSLVGANQPQHF
TGTGCCAGCAGTTTAGTGGGGGCAAATCAGCCCCAGCATTTT
>TRBV2|TRBJ2-5|once|.
CASSAGERTEYF
TGTGCCAGCAGTGCAGGAGAGCGGACTGAGTACTTC
>TRBV5-1|TRBJ2-2|.|TRBD2
CASRPGTSGSLTGELFF
TGCGCCAGCAGACCCGGGACTAGCGGGAGCCTTACCGGGGAGCTGTTTTTT
>TRBV24-1|TRBJ2-1|.|TRBD1
CATSELPVRDSKYNEQFF
TGTGCCACCAGTGAATTGCCGGTACGGGACAGTAAATACAATGAGCAGTTCTTC
>TRBV6-5|TRBJ2-2|.|.
CASSLSGIGELFF
TGTGCCAGCAGTTTATCAGGGATCGGGGAGCTGTTTTTT
>TRBV28|TRBJ2-1|.|TRBD2
CASSLPLTTRESDNEQFF
TGTGCCAGCAGTTTGCCCCTCACTACGCGGGAGAGCGACAATGAGCAGTTCTTC
>TRBV3-1/TRBV3-2|TRBJ2-1|.|TRBD2
CASSPLGLAGGVYNEQFF
TGTGCCAGCAGCCCCTTAGGACTAGCGGGAGGGGTCTACAATGAGCAGTTCTTC
>TRBV2|TRBJ1-5|.|.
CASYSGLNNQPQHF
TGTGCCAGCTATTCAGGATTAAATAATCAGCCCCAGCATTTT
>TRBV29-1|TRBJ2-2|.|TRBD1
CSVRPGTGNTGELFF
TGCAGCGTTCGCCCCGGGACAGGGAACACCGGGGAGCTGTTTTTT
>TRBV19|TRBJ2-1|.|TRBD2
CASSTSGTRSEQFF
TGTGCCAGTAGTACCTCCGGGACTAGATCTGAGCAGTTCTTC
>TRBV19|TRBJ2-7|.|TRBD2
CASSILAGAYEQYF
TGTGCCAGTAGTATACTAGCGGGAGCCTACGAGCAGTACTTC